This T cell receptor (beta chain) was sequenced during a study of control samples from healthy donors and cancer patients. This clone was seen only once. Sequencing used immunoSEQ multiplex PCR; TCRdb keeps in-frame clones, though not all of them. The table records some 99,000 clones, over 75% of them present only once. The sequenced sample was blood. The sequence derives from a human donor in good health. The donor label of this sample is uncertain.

This CDR3 reads CASSLVARDYGYTF. CDR3 nucleotides: TGTGCCAGCAGCTTAGTAGCCCGGGACTATGGCTACACCTTC. The V call is TRBV7-2, the J call TRBJ1-2; D is uncertain. This CDR3 is 14 amino acids long. Germline CDR1 SGHTA, CDR2 FQGNSA. The V and J ends lost 1 base and 3 bases respectively, with 9 bases between them. The full variable domain, in which reference TRBV7-2 and TRBJ1-2 provide the parts outside the CDR3, is GAGVSQSPSNKVTEKGKDVELRCDPISGHTALYWYRQSLGQGLEFLIYFQGNSAPDKSGLPSDRFSAERTGGSVSTLTIQRTQQEDSAVYLCASSLVARDYGYTFGSGTRLTVV.